One sample yielded the 14 T cell receptor beta chains listed below, sequenced in a study of T-cell memory formation after mild COVID-19. TCRdb reprocessed the 5' RACE reads with MiXCR, giving one entry per CDR3 protein. The table includes about 110,000 distinct CDR3 sequences, about a sixth detected once. Sequencing used PBMCs or a T cell subset sorted from them (not recorded which). These receptors were taken from an adult woman who had mild COVID-19 (a few samples of this study predate the infection). Cell type and time point are not known.

The chain links TRBV29-1 to TRBJ1-2; D might be TRBD1 (6 bases). V was shortened by 3 bases and J by 8 bases, with 16 bases between the two germline ends. Germline CDR1 is SQVTM and CDR2 is ANQGSEA. This CDR3 is built from 13 residues. This chain's CDR3 is CSVDGSGARGYTF. In DNA form, the CDR3 reads TGCAGCGTTGATGGCTCGGGGGCGCGCGGCTACACCTTC.

This clonotype was counted many times. This chain connects TRBV29-1 to TRBJ2-2, with a weak D call TRBD2 (5 bases). Trimming stripped 4 bases from V and 3 bases from J, with 9 bases between. The CDR3 loop spans 13 amino acids. From germline, CDR1 is SQVTM and CDR2 ANQGSEA. CDR3 bases: TGCAGCGTTGCCGGGGTAGACACCGGGGAGCTGTTTTTT. Translating gives CSVAGVDTGELFF.

The chain employs TRBV7-8 and TRBJ2-1; the match to TRBD2 covers 11 bases. This CDR3 comprises 16 residues. Germline CDR1 SGHVS, CDR2 FQNEAQ. J gave up 3 bases and V 2 bases, and 3 bases lay outside the gene matches. The CDR3 DNA follows: TGTGCCAGCAGCTTACTAGCGGGAGGCCTCTACAATGAGCAGTTCTTC. It specifies CASSLLAGGLYNEQFF.

The genes are TRBV27 and TRBJ2-7; 10 nucleotides line up with TRBD1. Germline V lookup: CDR1 MNHEY, CDR2 SMNVEV (reference sequence). The V segment lost 5 bases and the J segment 4 bases; nucleotides outside the gene matches: 5. This CDR3 comprises 14 residues. The DNA for the CDR3 is TGTGCCAGCAGTGACAGGGGGCGTCTGTACGAGCAGTACTTC. Its translation is CASSDRGRLYEQYF.

This clonotype was seen more than once but under ten times. The chain links TRBV6-2 or TRBV6-3 to TRBJ2-7, with D possibly called TRBD1 or TRBD2 (5 bases each). Germline assignment: CDR1 MNHEY and CDR2 SVGEGT. V lost 3 bases, J lost 4 bases, and 25 bases lay in between. The CDR3 spans 18 residues. The DNA for the CDR3 is TGTGCCAGCAGTTATTGGTCTGGGAGTCCCAGGGACCCTTACGAGCAGTACTTC. Translating gives CASSYWSGSPRDPYEQYF.

This clonotype was seen a few times. V usage is TRBV12-3 or TRBV12-4 and J usage is TRBJ2-2; tentatively, D is TRBD2 (5 bases). V lost 3 bases to trimming and J lost 5 bases, with 7 bases between them. The CDR3 contains 13 residues. The CDR3 here is CASSLRETGELFF. The CDR3 DNA is TGTGCCAGCAGTTTGAGGGAGACCGGGGAGCTGTTTTTT.

The CDR3 sequence is CASSITDRSGEQYF. CDR3 in DNA: TGTGCCAGCAGCATCACGGACAGGTCGGGCGAGCAGTACTTC. The chain carries TRBV7-9 and TRBJ2-7, with 7 bases aligning to TRBD1. Trimming cost V 5 bases and J 6 bases; bases outside gene matches: 10. Germline CDR1 and CDR2: SEHNR and FQNEAQ (reference sequence). This CDR3 has 14 residues. The entire variable domain, with the rest obtained from reference TRBV7-9 and TRBJ2-7, is as follows: DTGVSQNPRHKITKRGQNVTFRCDPISEHNRLYWYRQTLGQGPEFLTYFQNEAQLEKSRLLSDRFSAERPKGSFSTLEIQRTEQGDSAMYLCASSITDRSGEQYFGPGTRLTVT.

This clonotype was counted many times. J is TRBJ2-1 and V is TRBV5-1; a possible D gene is TRBD2 (6 bases). CDR1 and CDR2 from the germline V gene are SGHRS and YFSETQ. The ends were cut back, 4 bases at V and 5 bases at J, with 10 bases in the middle. CDR3 length: 13 amino acids. The CDR3 reads CASSPWGDNEQFF. CDR3 nucleotides: TGCGCCAGCAGCCCATGGGGGGACAATGAGCAGTTCTTC.

This clonotype appeared a few times. V and J are TRBV7-2 and TRBJ2-1; 7 bases are shared with TRBD2. CDR1 and CDR2 from the germline V gene are SGHTA and FQGNSA. The CDR3 totals 14 residues. The V segment lost 5 bases and the J segment 7 bases; nucleotides outside the gene matches: 8. The CDR3, as DNA: TGTGCCAGCAGCCCCAAGCCTAGCGGAAATGAGCAGTTCTTC. It translates to CASSPKPSGNEQFF.

A few counts support this clonotype. This chain links TRBV10-3 with TRBJ1-1; D unclear. Trimming stripped 1 base from V and 5 bases from J, with 14 bases between. CDR3 length equals 15 residues. Germline values: CDR1 ENHRY, CDR2 SYGVKD. CDR3 in DNA: TGTGCCATCAGTGAGTGGGAGGGAACGGGTACTGAAGCTTTCTTT. Translation gives CAISEWEGTGTEAFF.

This clonotype was picked up many times. The rearrangement uses TRBV4-1 and TRBJ2-1; D possibly corresponds to TRBD2 (5 bases). Germline V CDR1 and CDR2: MGHRA, YSYEKL. Trimming removed 0 bases from V and 5 bases from J, with 11 bases in between. This CDR3 spans 15 amino acids. The DNA for the CDR3 is TGCGCCAGCAGCCAAGATGTAAGAGGGAACAATGAGCAGTTCTTC. It translates to CASSQDVRGNNEQFF.

The rearrangement links TRBV3-1 to TRBJ1-2; 7 bases agree with TRBD1. After removal of 0 bases from V and 3 bases from J, the junction contained 19 bases not matched to a gene. CDR3 length: 20 amino acids. Looked up from germline, CDR1 is LGHDT and CDR2 is YNNKEL (reference sequence). CDR3 sequence: CASSQDDLLGQIPEDYGYTF. CDR3 bases: TGTGCCAGCAGCCAAGATGACCTTCTGGGACAGATCCCCGAGGACTATGGCTACACCTTC.

This clonotype was counted between two and nine times. V and J are TRBV2 and TRBJ1-2; the match to TRBD1 covers 10 bases. The junction had 1 base not matched to a gene; V was cut back by 6 bases and J by 0 bases. The CDR3 covers 14 residues. CDR1 SNHLY and CDR2 FYNNEI come from the germline V gene. CDR3 in amino acids: CASSGQGANYGYTF. The CDR3 nucleotides read TGTGCCAGCAGCGGACAGGGGGCTAACTATGGCTACACCTTC.

In this sample, this clonotype turned up a few times. The rearrangement links TRBV19 to TRBJ1-1; D possibly corresponds to TRBD1 (5 bases). The CDR3 totals 12 residues. The germline V gene has CDR1 LNHDA and CDR2 SQIVND (reference sequence). Trimming took off 8 bases at V and 3 bases at J, with 10 bases between the two ends. The CDR3 region is CASAPGYTEAFF. The CDR3 coding sequence is TGTGCCAGTGCCCCAGGGTACACTGAAGCTTTCTTT.